These T cell receptor beta chains were read from a single sample in a study of blood T cell repertoires in COVID-19. Sequencing was performed with immunoSEQ multiplex PCR; in TCRdb, only in-frame clones are kept and a portion is missing. This table holds 250,000 to 350,000 clones, under 90% found once. The sample consisted of PBMCs or T cells enriched from blood (not recorded which). Receptors were obtained from a woman aged 50 to 65 who had been exposed to COVID-19. The CDR3 runs from the conserved cysteine through the conserved F or W. A D gene is named only where the DNA matches it firmly. Clone size is not always given. Where it is, it says once, few, many or a class for expanded clones.

d_call,v_call,clone_size,j_call,cdr3_aa,cdr3_nt
TRBD1,TRBV29-1,-,TRBJ1-2,CSVEDRVNGYTF,TGCAGCGTTGAGGACAGGGTAAATGGCTACACCTTC
-,TRBV7-9,-,TRBJ1-4,CASSLREHHEKLFF,TGTGCCAGCAGCTTGAGGGAACATCACGAAAAACTGTTTTTT
TRBD1,TRBV19,-,TRBJ1-2,CASSSLPRPGQGGQGYTF,TGTGCCAGTAGTTCCCTCCCACGACCGGGACAGGGGGGCCAGGGCTACACCTTC
-,TRBV7-2,-,TRBJ1-1,CASSLGPGMKAFF,TGTGCCAGCAGCTTAGGGCCAGGGATGAAAGCTTTCTTT
-,TRBV27,once,TRBJ2-7,CASSQGSKALRASYEQYF,TGTGCCAGCAGCCAAGGATCGAAAGCCCTGAGGGCTTCCTACGAGCAGTACTTC
-,TRBV5-1,-,TRBJ1-4,CASSASREANEKLFF,TGCGCCAGCAGCGCGAGCAGGGAGGCTAATGAAAAACTGTTTTTT
-,TRBV6-2/TRBV6-3,-,TRBJ1-5,CASSPPPNQPQHF,TGTGCCAGCAGCCCCCCTCCCAATCAGCCCCAGCATTTT
TRBD2,TRBV9,-,TRBJ2-3,CASSPRLAGGQSDTQYF,TGTGCCAGCAGCCCGAGACTAGCGGGGGGGCAGTCAGATACGCAGTATTTT
TRBD2,TRBV5-4,-,TRBJ2-3,CASSYRGGTTDTQYF,TGTGCCAGCAGCTATCGCGGGGGAACCACAGATACGCAGTATTTT
TRBD1,TRBV7-8,-,TRBJ1-3,CASSLGGGSGNTIYF,TGTGCCAGCAGCTTAGGAGGGGGCTCCGGAAACACCATATATTTT
TRBD2,TRBV24-1,-,TRBJ2-1,CATGASGGFSYNEQFF,TGTGCCACCGGGGCTAGCGGGGGCTTCTCCTACAATGAGCAGTTCTTC
-,TRBV3-1/TRBV3-2,-,TRBJ1-2,CASSQGRGYGYTF,TGTGCCAGCAGCCAAGGGAGGGGCTATGGCTACACCTTC
-,TRBV18,-,TRBJ1-1,CASSPGRTNAGSEAFF,TGTGCCAGCTCACCCGGACGGACGAACGCGGGTTCTGAAGCTTTCTTT
-,TRBV19,-,TRBJ1-5,CASKVREINQPQHF,TGTGCCAGTAAGGTCCGGGAGATCAATCAGCCCCAGCATTTT
-,TRBV19,-,TRBJ2-3,CASRPQGLSTDTQYF,TGTGCCAGTAGGCCTCAGGGGCTTAGCACAGATACGCAGTATTTT
-,TRBV3-1/TRBV3-2,-,TRBJ1-6,CASSQDLGPYSPLHF,TGTGCCAGCAGCCAAGATTTGGGCCCCTATTCACCCCTCCACTTT
-,TRBV25-1,-,TRBJ1-1,CASTTGGMNTEAFF,TGTGCCAGCACAACTGGTGGTATGAACACTGAAGCTTTCTTT
-,TRBV7-2,-,TRBJ2-1,CASSLVRGSSYNEQFF,TGTGCCAGCAGCTTAGTTCGGGGAAGCTCCTACAATGAGCAGTTCTTC
TRBD1,TRBV5-1,-,TRBJ1-1,CASSNGQGVLGNTEAFF,TGCGCCAGCAGCAACGGACAGGGGGTACTGGGGAACACTGAAGCTTTCTTT
TRBD1,TRBV19,-,TRBJ2-2,CASRQGEANTGELFF,TGTGCCAGTAGACAGGGGGAAGCGAACACCGGGGAGCTGTTTTTT
-,TRBV3-1/TRBV3-2,-,TRBJ2-5,CASSQEYHRVETQYF,TGTGCCAGCAGCCAAGAGTACCACCGGGTTGAGACCCAGTACTTC
-,TRBV28,-,TRBJ2-6,CASSLRDRANVLTF,TGTGCCAGCAGTTTACGGGATAGGGCCAACGTCCTGACTTTC
TRBD1,TRBV6-5,-,TRBJ2-3,CASRRTGDSDTQYF,TGTGCCAGCAGAAGGACAGGAGATTCAGATACGCAGTATTTT
-,TRBV10-3,-,TRBJ1-2,CAISGNRAGYTF,TGTGCCATCAGTGGGAACAGGGCTGGCTACACCTTC
TRBD1,TRBV6-4,-,TRBJ1-5,CASSQTGAQPQHF,TGTGCCAGCAGTCAGACAGGGGCTCAGCCCCAGCATTTT
TRBD2,TRBV7-8,-,TRBJ2-7,CASSLEVPLAGGTYEQYF,TGTGCCAGCAGCTTAGAGGTCCCTCTAGCGGGGGGAACTTACGAGCAGTACTTC
-,TRBV3-1/TRBV3-2,-,TRBJ1-2,CASSRTEGRNYGYTF,TGTGCCAGCAGCCGCACGGAGGGACGGAACTATGGCTACACCTTC
TRBD2,TRBV28,-,TRBJ2-4,CASSPGLAGVTKNIQYF,TGTGCCAGCAGTCCGGGACTAGCGGGGGTTACCAAAAACATTCAGTACTTC
TRBD1,TRBV9,-,TRBJ2-1,CASSVEGAGYNEQFF,TGTGCCAGCAGCGTAGAGGGGGCTGGCTACAATGAGCAGTTCTTC
TRBD1,TRBV14,-,TRBJ2-7,CASSHPDRGRQYF,TGTGCCAGCAGCCACCCCGACAGGGGACGGCAGTACTTC
TRBD2,TRBV7-8,-,TRBJ2-1,CASSPLWGGAYNEQFF,TGTGCCAGCAGCCCCCTTTGGGGGGGGGCCTACAATGAGCAGTTCTTC
-,TRBV30,-,TRBJ2-7,CAWSVKLYVAGDLTYEQYF,TGTGCCTGGAGTGTAAAACTGTATGTCGCAGGGGACCTCACCTACGAGCAGTACTTC
TRBD1,TRBV10-3,-,TRBJ2-5,CAISSGQGNIGETQYF,TGTGCCATCAGTTCGGGACAGGGGAATATTGGAGAGACCCAGTACTTC
TRBD1,TRBV28,-,TRBJ1-2,CASSLRQGAGGYTF,TGTGCCAGCAGTTTGCGACAGGGGGCGGGTGGCTACACCTTC
TRBD2,TRBV4-1,-,TRBJ2-1,CASSQQGGGSAYNEQFF,TGCGCCAGCAGCCAACAGGGCGGGGGAAGTGCCTACAATGAGCAGTTCTTC
-,TRBV7-2,-,TRBJ2-3,CASSTASFTDTQYF,TGTGCCAGCAGCACCGCGTCCTTCACAGATACGCAGTATTTT
-,TRBV5-4,-,TRBJ2-3,CASSSRRGGADTQYF,TGTGCCAGCAGCTCCCGCCGGGGTGGCGCAGATACGCAGTATTTT
TRBD2,TRBV9,-,TRBJ2-3,CASSVALAGGLGTQYF,TGTGCCAGCAGCGTAGCTTTGGCGGGGGGGCTTGGTACGCAGTATTTT
-,TRBV28,-,TRBJ1-2,CASSLFVRGKEVLLF,TGTGCCAGCAGTTTATTTGTGCGCGGGAAAGAGGTCCTCCTTTTC
-,TRBV3-1/TRBV3-2,-,TRBJ1-1,CASSQQGMSTEAFF,TGTGCCAGCAGCCAACAGGGGATGAGCACTGAAGCTTTCTTT
-,TRBV7-9,many,TRBJ1-2,CASGKTGVDYGYTF,TGTGCCAGCGGGAAGACGGGGGTAGACTATGGCTACACCTTC
-,TRBV28,-,TRBJ2-5,CASSFTQGRETQYF,TGTGCCAGCAGTTTCACACAGGGCAGAGAGACCCAGTACTTC
TRBD1,TRBV11-2,few,TRBJ1-1,CASSLVGGQRTEAFF,TGTGCCAGCAGCTTAGTGGGGGGACAGAGGACTGAAGCTTTCTTT
-,TRBV12-3/TRBV12-4,-,TRBJ1-6,CASSNLRFSPLHF,TGTGCCAGCAGCAATCTGCGGTTTTCACCCCTCCACTTT
TRBD1,TRBV7-7,-,TRBJ2-5,CASSLRQGIQETQYF,TGTGCTAGCAGCTTACGACAGGGTATCCAAGAGACCCAGTACTTC
TRBD1,TRBV5-1,-,TRBJ1-2,CASSRQGAEGYTF,TGCGCCAGCAGCAGGCAGGGGGCGGAGGGCTACACCTTC
TRBD1,TRBV11-2,-,TRBJ1-5,CASSPMTGGGEPQHF,TGTGCCAGCAGCCCGATGACAGGGGGCGGCGAGCCCCAGCATTTT
TRBD1,TRBV3-1/TRBV3-2,-,TRBJ1-4,CASSGDRSNEKLFF,TGTGCCAGCAGCGGGGACAGGAGTAATGAAAAACTGTTTTTT
TRBD2,TRBV5-4,-,TRBJ2-3,CASSLIPRGGAYDTQYF,TGTGCCAGCAGCTTGATACCCCGCGGGGGGGCTTACGATACGCAGTATTTT
TRBD1,TRBV7-9,-,TRBJ2-5,CASSSRGQGGETQYF,TGTGCCAGCAGCTCTCGCGGACAGGGAGGAGAGACCCAGTACTTC
TRBD1,TRBV6-1,few,TRBJ1-2,CASSEEGDRSNYGYTF,TGTGCCAGCAGTGAAGAAGGGGACAGGTCTAACTATGGCTACACCTTC
TRBD2,TRBV7-2,-,TRBJ2-3,CASSPRTSGRVDTQYF,TGTGCCAGCAGCCCCCGGACTAGCGGGCGCGTAGATACGCAGTATTTT
TRBD2,TRBV4-1,-,TRBJ2-3,CASSQGAGGPRDTQYF,TGCGCCAGCAGCCAAGGGGCGGGGGGGCCCCGGGATACGCAGTATTTT